This T cell receptor beta chain was obtained from a study of cytomegalovirus exposure and HLA in healthy donors. Findings and caveats of the study: Cytomegalovirus association was assigned to about 150 TCR beta chains.

On this clone: Its target is not known.

Generated by immunoSEQ multiplex PCR, the TCRdb table keeps only in-frame clones and is missing some. This sample has 180,000 or so clones, with roughly 86% found just once. Sequences were obtained from PBMCs. This TCR was sampled from a man between 25 and 39 years old in good health and CMV-seropositive.

The CDR3 reads CASSLWDRGEQYF. As DNA, the CDR3 is TGTGCCAGCAGCTTATGGGACAGAGGGGAGCAGTACTTC. The chain uses TRBV7-9 and TRBJ2-7; 7 bases match TRBD1. The germline V gene encodes CDR1 SEHNR and CDR2 FQNEAQ (reference sequence). The CDR3 loop spans 13 amino acids. V lost 2 bases and J lost 7; bases outside the gene matches: 5.